This entry features one T cell receptor (beta chain) sequence. Its antigen has not been determined. No much larger clone is present one base from it, and per-base qualities are unavailable. This sample was taken from a study of blood T cell repertoires in COVID-19 (dated by TCRdb to the early 2020s). Background for the entire study: The collaborator samples originated in the United States, Italy and Spain and spanned the acute and convalescent phases of COVID-19. The material from the prospective study consisted of cDNA or gDNA derived from T cells, B-cell-depleted T cells, or PBMCs. Subjects who had been exposed to COVID-19, were actively infected with it, or had recovered from it provided the deeply sampled blood TCRbeta repertoires that made up the dataset. The repertoires were released in a freely available public database intended as a resource for research on the immune response to SARS-CoV-2. Samples came from the ongoing ImmuneRACE study (first 160 participants) plus 1,254 subjects from 6 global collaborators. Sample metadata almost always included a de-identified subject ID, COVID-19 status, age in years and sex. Where HLA class I and class II types were available, the types were taken from metadata supplied by the sample provider, not from assay-based typing. What the work shows at the level of the full study, not this receptor alone: How much clinical and demographic metadata was included differed by source and by participant, and the metadata was provided uncurated.

The V end gives up 6 bases and the J end 8 bases, leaving 11 bases in the junction not matched to a gene. The CDR3 sequence holds 15 residues, the cysteine and phenylalanine included. Solely the CDR3 DNA is kept, with 45 bases framed from the first base. The germline V gene (reference sequence) specifies MNHNY as CDR1 and SVGAGI as CDR2. TCRbeta CDR3 regions were amplified from genomic DNA using the immunoSEQ Assay, a bias-controlled multiplex PCR. The original pipeline was this. The number of nucleated cells in each sample was estimated from the amplification of reference gene primers within the assay. To quantify the absolute abundance of each unique TCRbeta CDR3 rearrangement, sequence reads were collapsed and filtered. For each sample, productive Simpson clonality was calculated as the square root of Simpson's diversity index over productive rearrangements. The table was pulled from immuneACCESS by TCRdb, which kept in-frame rearrangements only. Such tables lose some clones; where checked, under half of the loss comes from unresolved V genes, and the rest has no known cause. The V and J calls and clone size come from that table; D and trimming were worked out from the DNA. For this sample there are around 100,000 clones; roughly nine tenths appear just once. The top ten hold around 6.9% of the sample.

Whole blood was collected in K2EDTA tubes by collaborating institutions according to the institutions' own protocols. Collaborator samples were shipped for TCRbeta analysis as frozen whole blood, isolated PBMCs, or DNA extracted from either sample type. This TCR derives from a man aged 25-45 years in a cohort sampled during active COVID-19. The chain couples TRBV6-6 to TRBJ2-1, and TRBD1 aligns with 9 junction nucleotides. The sample comprised peripheral blood. The nucleotide sequence reads as follows: TGTGCCAGCAGATACACACACAGGGGGCGAGATGAGCAGTTCTTC. Its amino acids are CASRYTHRGRDEQFF.